This is a list of T cell receptor beta chains from one sample in a study of blood T cell repertoires in COVID-19. Repertoires were generated with immunoSEQ multiplex PCR, while TCRdb's copy carries only in-frame clones and drops some. The sample has 99,000 or so clones; approximately 88% are singletons. The specimen sequenced was peripheral blood. These receptors originate from a man aged 60 to 69 with acute or convalescent COVID-19. Both conserved end residues are trimmed from each CDR3. The D gene is left open where the match is weak.

d_call: .
v_call: TRBV7-2
cdr3_aa: ASSTIRPSEGSYNEQF

d_call: .
v_call: TRBV6-1
cdr3_aa: ASSESNVGSFEKLF

d_call: .
v_call: TRBV29-1
cdr3_aa: SVVRFDNEKLF

d_call: TRBD1
v_call: TRBV18
cdr3_aa: ASSPTRTGEDGYT

d_call: .
v_call: TRBV4-3
cdr3_aa: ASSQTRSSNEKLF

d_call: .
v_call: TRBV21-1
cdr3_aa: ASSKDPGKLF

d_call: TRBD2
v_call: TRBV11-2
cdr3_aa: ASSLETSGVGTQY

d_call: TRBD2
v_call: TRBV7-2
cdr3_aa: ASSLRSGRGVSYNEQF

d_call: TRBD1
v_call: TRBV19
cdr3_aa: ASSILDRGLAF

d_call: .
v_call: TRBV4-2
cdr3_aa: ASSQGAGQIYGYT

d_call: .
v_call: TRBV28
cdr3_aa: ASGNSVGAVGEQY

d_call: .
v_call: TRBV6-6
cdr3_aa: ASSEREKGWEKLF

d_call: .
v_call: TRBV6-5
cdr3_aa: ASSRTSNTEAF

d_call: .
v_call: TRBV19
cdr3_aa: ASSILSEYNSPLH